Shown below are 9 T cell receptor beta chains from a single sample sequenced in a study of blood T cell repertoires in COVID-19. The table came from immunoSEQ multiplex PCR; TCRdb's copy has only in-frame clones and leaves some out. The sample yields about 360,000 clones, about 90% seen once. The sequencing input was PBMCs or T cells enriched from blood (not recorded which). All receptors derive from a man aged 35 to 55 in a cohort exposed to, infected with or recovered from COVID-19 (not recorded which).

About this clone itself: Additional DNA sequences in this sample encode the identical CDR3. This chain links TRBV9 with TRBJ1-1, with 8 bases matching TRBD1. V shed 0 bases, J shed 1 base, and the junction held 2 bases outside the gene matches. Germline CDR1 SGDLS, CDR2 YYNGEE. The CDR3 is 15 amino acids. Written as DNA, the CDR3 is TGTGCCAGCAGCGTAGGGGGACAGGCGAACACTGAAGCTTTCTTT. Protein: CASSVGGQANTEAFF.

The table lists this clone with a count of one. V gene TRBV28 combines with J gene TRBJ2-7; 10 nucleotides align to TRBD2. This CDR3 has 15 residues. V was pared by 5 bases and J by 2 bases, with 6 bases of the junction left unmatched. Germline V gene lookup returns CDR1 MDHEN and CDR2 SYDVKM. The CDR3: CASSPSGSPTYEQYF. The CDR3 nucleotides are TGTGCCAGCAGTCCTAGCGGGAGCCCAACCTACGAGCAGTACTTC.

The chain combines TRBV5-1 with TRBJ1-2; 8 bases agree with TRBD1. Germline V lookup: CDR1 SGHRS, CDR2 YFSETQ. CDR3 size: 13 residues. Trimming cost V 3 bases and J 7 bases; bases outside gene matches: 5. CDR3 residues: CASSSEGQVGYTF. In DNA, the CDR3 is TGCGCCAGCAGCTCGGAGGGACAGGTTGGCTACACCTTC.

The chain links TRBV7-9 to TRBJ2-3; 8 nucleotides align to TRBD2. CDR1 is SEHNR and CDR2 is FQNEAQ in the germline V gene (reference sequence). This CDR3 has 15 residues. Trimming removed 5 bases from V and 1 base from J; junction bases left unmatched: 5. The CDR3 region is CASSISGARTDTQYF. CDR3 nucleotide sequence: TGTGCCAGCAGCATTAGCGGGGCTCGCACAGATACGCAGTATTTT.

The rearrangement links TRBV7-9 to TRBJ2-3; TRBD2 matches 16 bases. The V and J ends lost 5 bases and 4 bases, in that order; junction bases with no gene match: 9. The CDR3 runs 18 residues. In germline, CDR1 is SEHNR, CDR2 FQNEAQ (reference sequence). In DNA, the CDR3 is TGTGCCAGCAGCAGAGGTGGGACTAGCGGGAGGGCCTCAGATACGCAGTATTTT. The encoded protein is CASSRGGTSGRASDTQYF.

V usage is TRBV15 and J usage is TRBJ2-7, with 7 nucleotides matching TRBD1. Germline V gene sequence: CDR1 LNHNV, CDR2 YYDKDF (reference sequence). V dropped 9 bases and J dropped 4; count of bases not matched to a gene: 6. The CDR3 spans 12 residues. The CDR3 loop is CATRGQAYEQYF. CDR3 bases: TGTGCCACTCGCGGACAGGCATACGAGCAGTACTTC.

The rearrangement links TRBV11-2 to TRBJ2-2, with 7 bases that match TRBD1. The CDR3 runs to 14 residues. The trim removed 5 bases at V and 4 bases at J, leaving 4 bases unmatched. Germline assignment: CDR1 SGHAT and CDR2 FQNNGV. CDR3 protein: CASSPTGTTGELFF. The CDR3 nucleotides read TGTGCCAGCAGCCCGACAGGGACCACCGGGGAGCTGTTTTTT.

Only one count was recorded for this clone. The chain is built from TRBV7-2 and TRBJ2-1; 7 bases line up with TRBD1. V was pared by 1 base and J by 7 bases, with 7 bases of the junction left unmatched. This CDR3 spans 15 amino acids. Germline V lookup: CDR1 SGHTA, CDR2 FQGNSA. In DNA form, the CDR3 reads TGTGCCAGCAGCTTAGTACAGGGGATTGGGAATGAGCAGTTCTTC. The encoded protein is CASSLVQGIGNEQFF.

The CDR3: CASSPGLAGSYEQYF. Here the CDR3 DNA reads TGTGCCAGTAGTCCGGGACTAGCGGGCTCCTACGAGCAGTACTTC. This sequence joins TRBV19 and TRBJ2-7; TRBD2 agrees at 12 bases. CDR1 and CDR2 from the germline V gene are LNHDA and SQIVND (reference sequence). The CDR3 spans 15 residues. J gave up 0 bases and V 5 bases, and 2 bases lay outside the gene matches. Variable domain in full (rest from reference TRBV19 and TRBJ2-7): DGGITQSPKYLFRKEGQNVTLSCEQNLNHDAMYWYRQDPGQGLRLIYYSQIVNDFQKGDIAEGYSVSREKKESFPLTVTSAQKNPTAFYLCASSPGLAGSYEQYFGPGTRLTVT.